Below are 12 T cell receptor beta chains sequenced from a single sample in a study of blood T cell repertoires in COVID-19. Clones were sequenced by immunoSEQ multiplex PCR, and TCRdb holds only the in-frame ones, with some missing. This sample has over 60,000 clones, with 75% to 90% found just once. The sequencing sample was made of peripheral blood. These receptors were collected from a woman of 80 years or more with active or convalescent COVID-19.

The genes are TRBV27 and TRBJ1-2; no reliable D call. Trimming stripped 2 bases from V and 4 bases from J, with 11 bases between. The CDR3 has 14 residues. Per the germline V gene, CDR1 is MNHEY and CDR2 is SMNVEV (reference sequence). The CDR3: CASSLVANGYGYTF. CDR3 coding DNA: TGTGCCAGCAGTTTAGTGGCAAATGGCTATGGCTACACCTTC.

V is TRBV5-6 and J is TRBJ1-2; 9 bases map to TRBD1. V lost 3 bases to trimming and J lost 2 bases; unmatched junction nucleotides: 5. The CDR3 is 15 amino acids. The germline V gene has CDR1 SGHDT and CDR2 YYEEEE. CDR3 amino acids: CASSSTGGWNYGYTF. DNA of the CDR3: TGTGCCAGCAGCTCGACAGGGGGGTGGAACTATGGCTACACCTTC.

The rearrangement joins TRBV7-9 to TRBJ2-4; 8 bases map to TRBD2. V trimming: 7 bases; J trimming: 3 bases; junction bases outside the gene matches: 14. The CDR3 has 17 amino acids. The germline CDR1 and CDR2 sequences are SEHNR and FQNEAQ (reference sequence). The CDR3: CASTPLGLAKGKNIQYF. Here the CDR3 DNA reads TGTGCCAGCACCCCCCTCGGACTAGCTAAAGGCAAAAACATTCAGTACTTC.

V is TRBV7-9 and J is TRBJ1-3; D not resolved. CDR1 SEHNR and CDR2 FQNEAQ come from the germline V gene (reference sequence). The length of the CDR3 is 18 residues. Trimming stripped 0 bases from V and 0 bases from J, with 15 bases between. This CDR3 reads CASSLAADYLPSGNTIYF. CDR3 sequence (DNA): TGTGCCAGCAGCTTAGCAGCAGACTACTTACCCTCTGGAAACACCATATATTTT.

The chain recombines TRBV3-1 (or the pseudogene TRBV3-2) with TRBJ2-7, with a weak D call TRBD1 (5 bases). V was cut by 1 base and J by 3 bases, with 7 bases left in between. The CDR3 loop spans 13 amino acids. Germline V lookup: CDR1 LGHDT, CDR2 YNNKEL (reference sequence). CDR3: CASSQGGLYEQYF. In nucleotides, the CDR3 is TGTGCCAGCAGCCAAGGGGGCCTCTACGAGCAGTACTTC.

This chain uses TRBV9 with TRBJ2-5; 8 bases fit TRBD2. The germline CDR1 and CDR2 sequences are SGDLS and YYNGEE. There are 13 residues in the CDR3. J lost 9 bases, V lost 4 bases, and 8 bases had no gene match. The CDR3 region is CASSPGTSLAQYF. Here the CDR3 DNA reads TGTGCCAGCAGCCCCGGGACTAGTTTGGCCCAGTACTTC.

This chain joins TRBV18 and TRBJ1-4; D is unresolved. From germline, CDR1 is KGHSH and CDR2 LQKENI. This CDR3 contains 13 residues. V was pared by 5 bases and J by 8 bases, with 12 bases between. The CDR3 is CASSSSGSEKLFF. The CDR3 region has the DNA TGTGCCAGCTCAAGTTCAGGTTCCGAAAAACTGTTTTTT. Together with reference TRBV18 and TRBJ1-4, the CDR3 gives the full variable domain: NAGVMQNPRHLVRRRGQEARLRCSPMKGHSHVYWYRQLPEEGLKFMVYLQKENIIDESGMPKERFSAEFPKEGPSILRIQQVVRGDSAAYFCASSSSGSEKLFFGSGTQLSVL.

This clone was seen just once. V gene TRBV28 combines with J gene TRBJ2-7; 8 nucleotides agree with TRBD1. V gave up 4 bases and J gave up 4 bases; unmatched junction bases: 6. There are 14 residues in the CDR3. Germline V gives CDR1 MDHEN, CDR2 SYDVKM. Here the CDR3 DNA reads TGTGCCAGCAGTTCAGGGGGCATTCAATACGAGCAGTACTTC. The encoded protein is CASSSGGIQYEQYF. Together with reference TRBV28 and TRBJ2-7, the CDR3 gives the full variable domain: DVKVTQSSRYLVKRTGEKVFLECVQDMDHENMFWYRQDPGLGLRLIYFSYDVKMKEKGDIPEGYSVSREKKERFSLILESASTNQTSMYLCASSSGGIQYEQYFGPGTRLTVT.

V and J are TRBV7-3 and TRBJ1-6; D is uncertain. Trimming left V 5 bases short and J 7 bases short, with 9 bases between. Per germline, CDR1 SGHTA and CDR2 FQGTGA. The CDR3 contains 13 residues. CDR3 in DNA: TGTGCCAGCAGCCCCGGGGTAAATTCACCCCTCCACTTT. It yields the protein CASSPGVNSPLHF.

The V gene is TRBV15, the J gene TRBJ2-1, with D possibly being TRBD1 (7 bases). V was clipped by 6 bases and J by 8 bases, with 14 bases between them. From germline, CDR1 is LNHNV and CDR2 YYDKDF (reference sequence). The CDR3 totals 13 residues. CDR3 sequence reads: CATRTSDRDEQFF. CDR3 nucleotides: TGTGCCACCAGGACTAGTGACAGGGATGAGCAGTTCTTC.

J is TRBJ1-3 and V is TRBV28; TRBD1 matches at 7 bases. CDR1 is MDHEN, CDR2 SYDVKM, per germline. This CDR3 region has 15 residues. The V segment lost 5 bases and the J segment 4 bases; nucleotides outside the gene matches: 8. The chain's CDR3 is CASSGLGTDGNTIYF. DNA of the CDR3: TGTGCCAGCAGTGGTCTGGGGACAGACGGAAACACCATATATTTT.

The genes are TRBV5-6 and TRBJ2-3; D not certain. The CDR3 runs to 18 residues. Trimming took 4 bases from V and 2 from J, leaving 23 bases between them. Per the germline V gene, CDR1 is SGHDT and CDR2 is YYEEEE. The DNA of the CDR3 is TGTGCCAGCAGCCCGACTGTGAGTACCGCGGAACTCACAGATACGCAGTATTTT. It codes for CASSPTVSTAELTDTQYF. The whole variable domain, remainder taken from reference TRBV5-6 and TRBJ2-3, is DAGVTQSPTHLIKTRGQQVTLRCSPKSGHDTVSWYQQALGQGPQFIFQYYEEEERQRGNFPDRFSGHQFPNYSSELNVNALLLGDSALYLCASSPTVSTAELTDTQYFGPGTRLTVL.